The 2 T cell receptor beta chains below come from one sample, sequenced in a study of T-cell memory formation after mild COVID-19. TCRdb re-derived calls from the 5' RACE reads in MiXCR, one entry per CDR3 protein. The sample has tens of thousands of distinct CDR3 sequences; approximately 15% are singletons. What was sequenced was PBMCs or a T cell subset sorted from them (not recorded which). The source of these receptors is an adult woman who had mild COVID-19 (a few samples of this study predate the infection). Cell type and time point are not known.

This clonotype was detected a few times. The CDR3 DNA reads TGCAGCGTTGATATGGGCAGTGAGGCTTTCTTT. Translating it yields CSVDMGSEAFF. The V call is TRBV29-1, the J call TRBJ1-1, with D unclear. Trimming left V 3 bases short and J 11 bases short, with 13 bases between. The CDR3 has 11 residues. CDR1 and CDR2 (germline): SQVTM, ANQGSEA.

The V and J genes are TRBV4-1 and TRBJ2-4; no firm D call. Trimming removed 0 bases at V and 8 bases at J, with 14 bases between. In germline, CDR1 is MGHRA, CDR2 YSYEKL. The CDR3 contains 15 residues. The CDR3 is CASSQDGIETHIQYF. CDR3 coding DNA: TGCGCCAGCAGCCAAGATGGGATCGAGACGCACATTCAGTACTTC.